Given below is one T cell receptor (beta chain) in context. Germline values: CDR1 SQVTM, CDR2 ANQGSEA. This CDR3 region has 15 residues. V lost 6 bases and J 6 bases, leaving 20 bases between the germline ends. The record originates from a study of blood T cell repertoires in COVID-19. The assay was immunoSEQ multiplex PCR, and TCRdb's table has in-frame clones only and misses some. The repertoire has around 65,000 clones, 79% of them found once; the top ten carry 47%. The rearrangement links TRBV29-1 to TRBJ2-2, with D maybe TRBD1 (5 bases). Sequenced material: peripheral blood. The receptor's source is a human donor in a cohort sampled during active COVID-19. CDR3 amino acids: CSVRRQGINSGELFF. Here the CDR3 DNA reads TGCAGCGTCCGTCGGCAGGGAATAAATTCCGGGGAGCTGTTTTTT.